In its sample, the clone carrying this T cell receptor beta chain was seen a few times. Method: immunoSEQ multiplex PCR; TCRdb's copy keeps in-frame clones and lacks some. This table has 100,000 to 150,000 clones, over 80% appearing once. These data come from a study of control samples from healthy donors and cancer patients. This CDR3 is built from 14 residues. V was shortened by 2 bases and J by 3 bases, with 8 bases between the two germline ends. Germline V gene lookup returns CDR1 MNHEY and CDR2 SVGEGT. Sequenced material: PBMCs. The sequence came from a man aged 80 or over with head and neck cancer. The chain joins TRBV6-2 or TRBV6-3 to TRBJ2-1; possible D gene TRBD2, 5 bases. The CDR3 is CASSYGGLYNEQFF. As DNA, the CDR3 is TGTGCCAGCAGTTACGGAGGACTCTACAATGAGCAGTTCTTC.